This note documents a single T cell receptor (beta chain) sequence. The protocol was immunoSEQ multiplex PCR, while the TCRdb copy is restricted to in-frame clones and leaves out a portion. The sample has hundreds of thousands of clones; 86% are singletons. These data originate in a study of blood T cell repertoires in COVID-19. J lost 3 bases, V lost 2 bases, and 4 bases had no gene match. Germline assignment: CDR1 MNHEY and CDR2 SVGEGT. This CDR3 has 16 residues. The sample was PBMCs or T cells enriched from blood (not recorded which). The clonotype comes from a woman between 45 and 65 years old in a cohort exposed to, infected with or recovered from COVID-19 (not recorded which). The chain joins TRBV6-2 or TRBV6-3 to TRBJ2-1; 10 nucleotides align to TRBD1. The CDR3 spells CASSYDDRGLYNEQFF. DNA of the CDR3: TGTGCCAGCAGTTACGACGACAGGGGGCTCTACAATGAGCAGTTCTTC.